These T cell receptor beta chains were read from a single sample in a study of technical replicates of blood from several donors. Profiled with immunoSEQ multiplex PCR; TCRdb holds only in-frame clones, not every one. The sample has 55,000 to 70,000 clones, roughly 90% seen once; the top ten hold around 4.4%. Sequenced material: PBMCs. The receptors come from a human donor in good health. Some clones in this sample may be carry-over from other donors' samples. Both conserved end residues are part of each CDR3. D genes are given only for firm matches. Size tells how often a clone was seen (once, few, many) or the class of an expanded clone, and some rows leave it out.

cdr3_nt cdr3_aa d_call j_call v_call clone_size
TGTGCCAGCTCACTGAGACAGGGAACAGATACGCAGTATTTT CASSLRQGTDTQYF TRBD1 TRBJ2-3 TRBV18 once
TGTGCCAGCAGTGAACGAGGGCCAAATCAGCCCCAGCATTTT CASSERGPNQPQHF - TRBJ1-5 TRBV2 -
TGTGCCAGCAGGCAGGGATCCTACGAGCAGTACTTC CASRQGSYEQYF - TRBJ2-7 TRBV6-1 -
TGCGCCAGCAGCTCCTGGATGGGCCGGGAAAAACTGTTTTTT CASSSWMGREKLFF - TRBJ1-4 TRBV5-1 once
TGTGCCAGCAGCCTAGGGGAGGCAGATACGCAGTATTTT CASSLGEADTQYF - TRBJ2-3 TRBV4-2 -
TGTGCCAGCACCCCTAGCGGGAGGGTGATCAACGAGCAGTACTTC CASTPSGRVINEQYF TRBD2 TRBJ2-7 TRBV7-8 -
TGTGCCAGTAACAGGGGGGACAGGGGCTCCGGCTCCTATAATTCACCCCTCCACTTT CASNRGDRGSGSYNSPLHF TRBD1 TRBJ1-6 TRBV19 -
TGTGCCAGCAGCGGAGGCACAGATACGCAGTATTTT CASSGGTDTQYF - TRBJ2-3 TRBV9 -
TGTGCCAGCTCACCGGAGGCAGTGAACACTGAAGCTTTCTTT CASSPEAVNTEAFF - TRBJ1-1 TRBV18 -
TGTGCCAGCAGCCGGACCGCTAGCGGGGCAGATACGCAGTATTTT CASSRTASGADTQYF TRBD2 TRBJ2-3 TRBV11-2 -
TGCAGTGCTAGAAGACAGGGGGAAGGTTTCTTT CSARRQGEGFF TRBD1 TRBJ1-1 TRBV20-1 -
TGTGCCAGCAGCTTAGCGCTAGGGGCAGCGGGAGATCTTGGGACCCAGTACTTC CASSLALGAAGDLGTQYF TRBD2 TRBJ2-5 TRBV7-9 -
TGTGCCAGCAGCCGGGACAGTTGGGATCCCCAGCATTTT CASSRDSWDPQHF TRBD1 TRBJ1-5 TRBV7-9 -
TGTGCCAGCTCAGCGAGGCCGGGACAGGGGGTCCACAATGAGCAGTTCTTC CASSARPGQGVHNEQFF TRBD1 TRBJ2-1 TRBV18 -
TGCGCCAGCGGATCTAGCCCCCTAACAGAGACCCAGTACTTC CASGSSPLTETQYF - TRBJ2-5 TRBV5-1 -
TGCAGCGCCCGACCAGGCGCCGGGCGGAGCGGCTACAATGAGCAGTTCTTC CSARPGAGRSGYNEQFF - TRBJ2-1 TRBV29-1 once
TGCGCCAGCAGCTCGCTAGCCCCGGACAGGATGAACGAGCAGTACTTC CASSSLAPDRMNEQYF TRBD1 TRBJ2-7 TRBV5-1 -
TGCGCCAGCAGCCAAGAGGCGGGGTTTCTGTCACCCCTCCACTTT CASSQEAGFLSPLHF - TRBJ1-6 TRBV4-3 -
TGTGCCAGCAGCTTGGCGCGGTTCCGGGAGACCCAGTACTTC CASSLARFRETQYF - TRBJ2-5 TRBV5-6 -
TGTGCCAGCAGCTTAACCGGGGTGAAGACCCAGTACTTC CASSLTGVKTQYF - TRBJ2-5 TRBV13 -
TGTGCCAGCAGCCAGTTAGCGGGAGGGTACACAGATACGCAGTATTTT CASSQLAGGYTDTQYF TRBD2 TRBJ2-3 TRBV11-2 -
TGTGCCAGCAGCGAGGGACAGGGCAATTATCAGCCCCAGCATTTT CASSEGQGNYQPQHF TRBD1 TRBJ1-5 TRBV6-1 -
TGTGCCAGCAGCCCTTCGACAGGGTTGGAGACCCAGTACTTC CASSPSTGLETQYF TRBD1 TRBJ2-5 TRBV7-8 few
TGTGCCAGCAGCCCAGGGATCCAAAGCCCCTACGAGCAGTACTTC CASSPGIQSPYEQYF - TRBJ2-7 TRBV7-2 -
TGTGCCAGCAGTGGATGGGAGTTACTAGCGGGGGCCGGGGATACGCAGTATTTT CASSGWELLAGAGDTQYF TRBD2 TRBJ2-3 TRBV2 -
TGCGCCAGCAGAACCGGGACAGGGGGCGAATACGAGCAGTACTTC CASRTGTGGEYEQYF TRBD1 TRBJ2-7 TRBV10-2 -
TGTGCCAGCAGCGAGGGTTGGGGGGGGGCTTCAGATACGCAGTATTTT CASSEGWGGASDTQYF - TRBJ2-3 TRBV25-1 -
TGTGCCAGCAGCTCTCAGGGGACGTTATCCAATGAGCAGTTCTTC CASSSQGTLSNEQFF - TRBJ2-1 TRBV11-3 -
TGTGCCAGTAGTATCCAGGGGGGCTCTGGGGCCAACGTCCTGACTTTC CASSIQGGSGANVLTF - TRBJ2-6 TRBV19 -
TGCGCCAGCAGCCTCGACAGGGGAGGCTACGAGCAGTACTTC CASSLDRGGYEQYF TRBD1 TRBJ2-7 TRBV4-3 -
TGTGCCAGCAGTTTAAAGGGGGTCTCCTACGAGCAGTACTTC CASSLKGVSYEQYF - TRBJ2-7 TRBV27 -
TGTGCCAGCATTGCTCAGGGCCCTTCCTATGGCTACACCTTC CASIAQGPSYGYTF - TRBJ1-2 TRBV2 -
TGTGCCTGGAGTTCATGGGCGGGGCACGAGCAGTACTTC CAWSSWAGHEQYF - TRBJ2-7 TRBV30 -
TGCGCCAGCAGCGACCGGGACAGGGGATTACATGAGCAGTTCTTC CASSDRDRGLHEQFF TRBD1 TRBJ2-1 TRBV4-3 -
TGCAGTGGCGGCACTGAAGCTTTCTTT CSGGTEAFF - TRBJ1-1 TRBV20-1 -
TGCGCCAGCAGCCCCCGACAGATGAACACTGAAGCTTTCTTT CASSPRQMNTEAFF - TRBJ1-1 TRBV4-1 -
TGTGCCAGCAGTGAAACTAGCGAGGCCTACAATGAGCAGTTCTTC CASSETSEAYNEQFF TRBD2 TRBJ2-1 TRBV6-1 -
TGTGCCAGCAGCGTAGGGGGGACTAGACAAGAGACCCAGTACTTC CASSVGGTRQETQYF TRBD2 TRBJ2-5 TRBV9 -
TGTGCCAGCAGCTTAGGGGCGTCGGCCGGGGAGCTGTTTTTT CASSLGASAGELFF - TRBJ2-2 TRBV7-9 -
TGTGCCATCAGTGAGGCTAGCGGCAACCCCTACAATGAGCAGTTCTTC CAISEASGNPYNEQFF TRBD2 TRBJ2-1 TRBV10-3 -
TGCGCCAGCAGCTCTGGACTAGGAGGGGGGGAGACCCAGTACTTC CASSSGLGGGETQYF - TRBJ2-5 TRBV5-1 -
TGTGCCAGCAGCTTCATCCAAGAGACCCAGTACTTC CASSFIQETQYF - TRBJ2-5 TRBV11-2 -
TGTGCCAGCATGGGGGGTCAGAGGGCGGGAGAAAAACTGTTTTTT CASMGGQRAGEKLFF - TRBJ1-4 TRBV11-2 -